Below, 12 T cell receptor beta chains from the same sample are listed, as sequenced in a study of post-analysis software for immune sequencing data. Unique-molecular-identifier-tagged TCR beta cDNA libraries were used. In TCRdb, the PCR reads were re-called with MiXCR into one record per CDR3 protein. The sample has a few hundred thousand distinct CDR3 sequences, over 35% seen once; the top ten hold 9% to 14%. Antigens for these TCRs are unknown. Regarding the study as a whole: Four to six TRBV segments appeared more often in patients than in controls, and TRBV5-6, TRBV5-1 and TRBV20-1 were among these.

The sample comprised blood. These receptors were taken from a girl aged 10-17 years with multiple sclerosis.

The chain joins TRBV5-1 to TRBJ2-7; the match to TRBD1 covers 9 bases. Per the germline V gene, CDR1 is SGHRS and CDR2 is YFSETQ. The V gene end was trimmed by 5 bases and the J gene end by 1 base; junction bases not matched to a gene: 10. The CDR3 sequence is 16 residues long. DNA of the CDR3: TGCGCCAGCAGAGAACCGGGACAGGGAGAATCCTACGAGCAGTACTTC. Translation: CASREPGQGESYEQYF.

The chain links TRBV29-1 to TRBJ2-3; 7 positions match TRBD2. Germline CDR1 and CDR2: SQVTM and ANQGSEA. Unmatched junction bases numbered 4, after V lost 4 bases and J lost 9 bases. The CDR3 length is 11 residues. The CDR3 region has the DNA TGCAGCGTTGTGGTGGGGGGGACGCAGTATTTT. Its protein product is CSVVVGGTQYF.

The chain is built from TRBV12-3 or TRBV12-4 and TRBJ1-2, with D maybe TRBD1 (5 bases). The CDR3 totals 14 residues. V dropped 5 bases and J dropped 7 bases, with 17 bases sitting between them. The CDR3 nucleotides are TGTGCCAGCAGTCCTTCTTACGGGGGTAGTGGCTACACCTTC. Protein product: CASSPSYGGSGYTF.

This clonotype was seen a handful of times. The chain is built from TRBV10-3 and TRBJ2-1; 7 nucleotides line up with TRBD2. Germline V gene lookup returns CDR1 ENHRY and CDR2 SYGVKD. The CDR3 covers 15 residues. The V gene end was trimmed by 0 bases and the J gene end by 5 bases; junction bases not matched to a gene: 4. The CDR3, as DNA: TGTGCCATCAGTGAGTCGGGAGGGTGGGACAATGAGCAGTTCTTC. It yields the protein CAISESGGWDNEQFF.

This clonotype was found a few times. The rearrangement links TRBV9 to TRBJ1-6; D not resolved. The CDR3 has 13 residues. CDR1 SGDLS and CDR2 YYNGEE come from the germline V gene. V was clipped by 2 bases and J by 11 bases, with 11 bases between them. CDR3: CASSVGRAPPLHF. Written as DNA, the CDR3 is TGTGCCAGCAGCGTTGGAAGGGCTCCACCCCTCCACTTT.

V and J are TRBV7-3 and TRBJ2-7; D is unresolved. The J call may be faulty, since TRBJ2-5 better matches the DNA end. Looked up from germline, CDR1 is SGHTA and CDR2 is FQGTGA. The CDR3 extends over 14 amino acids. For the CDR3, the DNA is TGTGCCAGCAGCCCCCCGGAAGCCACGGGGACCCAGTACTTC. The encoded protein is CASSPPEATGTQYF.

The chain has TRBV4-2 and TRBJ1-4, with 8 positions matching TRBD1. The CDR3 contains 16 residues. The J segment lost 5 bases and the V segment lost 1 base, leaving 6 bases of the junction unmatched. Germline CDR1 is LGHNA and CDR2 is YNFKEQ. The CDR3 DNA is TGTGCCAGCAGCCAAGCGGCGGACAGGGAGAATGAAAAACTGTTTTTT. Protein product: CASSQAADRENEKLFF.

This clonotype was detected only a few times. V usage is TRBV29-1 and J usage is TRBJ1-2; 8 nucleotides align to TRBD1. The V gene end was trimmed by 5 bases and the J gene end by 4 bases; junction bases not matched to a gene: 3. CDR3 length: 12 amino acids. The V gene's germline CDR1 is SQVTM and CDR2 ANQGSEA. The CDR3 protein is CSVIDRGYGYTF. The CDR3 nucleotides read TGCAGCGTTATCGACAGGGGCTATGGCTACACCTTC. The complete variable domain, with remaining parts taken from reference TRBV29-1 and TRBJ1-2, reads SAVISQKPSRDICQRGTSLTIQCQVDSQVTMMFWYRQQPGQSLTLIATANQGSEATYESGFVIDKFPISRPNLTFSTLTVSNMSPEDSSIYLCSVIDRGYGYTFGSGTRLTVV.

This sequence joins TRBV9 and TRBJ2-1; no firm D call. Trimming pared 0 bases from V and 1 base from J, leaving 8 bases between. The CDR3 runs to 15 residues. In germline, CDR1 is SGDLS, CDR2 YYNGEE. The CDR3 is CASSVGTGSYNEQFF. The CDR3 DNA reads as TGTGCCAGCAGCGTAGGGACCGGTTCCTACAATGAGCAGTTCTTC.

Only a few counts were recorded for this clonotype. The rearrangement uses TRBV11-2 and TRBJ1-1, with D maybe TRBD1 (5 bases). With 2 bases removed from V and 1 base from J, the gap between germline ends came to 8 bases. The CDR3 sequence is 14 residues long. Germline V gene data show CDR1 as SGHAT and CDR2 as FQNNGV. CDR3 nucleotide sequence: TGTGCCAGCAGCTTACTGGGGACGAACACTGAAGCTTTCTTT. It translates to CASSLLGTNTEAFF.

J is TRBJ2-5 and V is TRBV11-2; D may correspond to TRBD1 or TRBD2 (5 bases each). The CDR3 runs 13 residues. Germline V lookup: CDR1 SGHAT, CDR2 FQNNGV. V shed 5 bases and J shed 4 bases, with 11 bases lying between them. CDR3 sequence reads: CASSVGTRETQYF. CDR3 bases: TGTGCCAGCAGCGTTGGGACGCGAGAGACCCAGTACTTC.

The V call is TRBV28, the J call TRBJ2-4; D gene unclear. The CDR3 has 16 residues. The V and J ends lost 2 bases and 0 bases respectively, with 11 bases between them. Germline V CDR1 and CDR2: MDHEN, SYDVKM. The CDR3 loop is CASSLRSYLAKNIQYF. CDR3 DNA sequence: TGTGCCAGCAGTTTAAGGAGCTACCTAGCCAAAAACATTCAGTACTTC.